This T cell receptor (beta chain) is drawn from a study of Graves' ophthalmopathy and Graves' hyperthyroidism. On the study more broadly: The authors collected peripheral blood at initial diagnosis, before any treatment.

Amplified TCR beta CDR3 regions were obtained using RNA transcripts as template. HTBI primers served in a first-round RT-PCR, which a second-round multiplex PCR followed. MiXCR, applied by TCRdb to the multiplex PCR reads, yields one record per CDR3 protein. The sample lists roughly 420,000 distinct CDR3 sequences, approximately 21% seen once, with 2.5% to 3.5% in the top ten. The length of the CDR3 is 15 residues. V was clipped by 2 bases and J by 5 bases; unmatched bases: 9. Germline CDR1 is SGHDN and CDR2 is FVKESK. Input material: peripheral blood. This clonotype was obtained from a young woman with stable Graves' hyperthyroidism. V usage is TRBV14 and J usage is TRBJ2-7, with 7 bases aligning to TRBD1. CDR3 sequence: CASSQSPGGTDEQYF. CDR3 nucleotide sequence: TGTGCCAGCAGCCAAAGTCCAGGGGGAACCGACGAGCAGTACTTC.